This T cell receptor beta chain was profiled in a study of T-cell memory formation after mild COVID-19. TCRdb fed the 5' RACE reads into MiXCR, producing one record per CDR3 protein. Altogether about half a million distinct CDR3 sequences are present, 18% being singletons, with the ten largest covering around an eighth. V dropped 11 bases and J dropped 0 bases, with 13 bases sitting between them. This CDR3 is 13 amino acids long. The sequence was collected from an adult woman who had mild COVID-19 (a few samples of this study predate the infection). Cell type and time point are not known. This chain uses TRBV12-3 or TRBV12-4 with TRBJ1-1; D is ambiguous. The sequenced sample consisted of PBMCs or a T cell subset sorted from them (not recorded which). This chain's CDR3 is CAPSVSMNTEAFF. CDR3 in DNA: TGTGCCCCCTCGGTATCGATGAACACTGAAGCTTTCTTT.